This T cell receptor beta chain was recovered during a study of cytomegalovirus exposure and HLA in healthy donors. Overall study findings and caveats: The study listed roughly 160 cytomegalovirus-associated TCR beta chains. In an earlier analysis, in roughly 600 donors, most V segments appeared productive either ~87% or ~30% of the time. Solely CMV serostatus was available to characterize immune exposure.

On this clone itself: The antigen remains unidentified.

Germline loops: CDR1 MNHNS, CDR2 SASEGT. Trimming stripped 11 bases from V and 1 base from J, with 17 bases between. The CDR3 loop spans 14 amino acids. PCR amplification relied on 60 Vbeta primers (plus 13 Jbeta primers). Method: immunoSEQ multiplex PCR; TCRdb's copy keeps in-frame clones and lacks some. The sample carries under 200,000 clones, 86% recorded once. The chain employs TRBV6-1 and TRBJ2-5; a possible D gene is TRBD2 (5 bases). This TCR was sampled from a woman aged 25-40 years in good health and CMV-seronegative. The sequencing input was PBMCs. CDR3 residues: CASNEGGFQETQYF. The DNA for the CDR3 is TGTGCCTCCAACGAAGGAGGCTTCCAAGAGACCCAGTACTTC.